The rows below give T cell receptor beta chains drawn from one sample of a study of T cell responses to AZD1222 COVID-19 vaccine. Profiling relied on immunoSEQ multiplex PCR, and the TCRdb table lists in-frame clones only, not all of them. The repertoire holds 170,000 or so clones, with 90% as singletons. The sequenced sample was peripheral blood, obtained on day 0 of AZD1222 vaccination. Receptors were obtained from an adult in good health. CDR3s include the opening cysteine and the closing phenylalanine or tryptophan. The order of the fields is CDR3 DNA, CDR3 protein, D gene, V gene, clone size, J gene. The D gene is left open where the match is weak. Size tells how often a clone was seen (once, few, many) or the class of an expanded clone, and some rows leave it out.

CDR3 DNA: TGTGCCAGCAGTCCAAGGCGGACAGGGTCCCACGAGCAGTACTTC
CDR3 protein: CASSPRRTGSHEQYF
D gene: TRBD1
V gene: TRBV27
clone size: NA
J gene: TRBJ2-7

CDR3 DNA: TGTGCCAGCAGCTTATCTGGGGTGGGGGAGCAGTTCTTC
CDR3 protein: CASSLSGVGEQFF
D gene: NA
V gene: TRBV7-3
clone size: once
J gene: TRBJ2-1

CDR3 DNA: TGTGCCAGCAGCCCAAGGACAGGGGGCGAAGGAACTGAAGCTTTCTTT
CDR3 protein: CASSPRTGGEGTEAFF
D gene: TRBD1
V gene: TRBV6-6
clone size: NA
J gene: TRBJ1-1

CDR3 DNA: TGTGCCAGTAGCCCGGACAGGGGAGCTAACTATGGCTACACCTTC
CDR3 protein: CASSPDRGANYGYTF
D gene: TRBD1
V gene: TRBV19
clone size: NA
J gene: TRBJ1-2

CDR3 DNA: TGTGCCAGCGCCAACGACGGGCAATACCAGCCCCAGCATTTT
CDR3 protein: CASANDGQYQPQHF
D gene: NA
V gene: TRBV19
clone size: NA
J gene: TRBJ1-5

CDR3 DNA: TGTGCCAGCATGAGCGGGGACTATGGCTACACCTTC
CDR3 protein: CASMSGDYGYTF
D gene: NA
V gene: TRBV5-4
clone size: NA
J gene: TRBJ1-2

CDR3 DNA: TGCGCCAGCAGCTTCAGGTCCCAAGAGACCCAGTACTTC
CDR3 protein: CASSFRSQETQYF
D gene: NA
V gene: TRBV5-1
clone size: NA
J gene: TRBJ2-5

CDR3 DNA: TGTGCCAGCCTGGGACGGATGAACACTGAAGCTTTCTTT
CDR3 protein: CASLGRMNTEAFF
D gene: NA
V gene: TRBV28
clone size: NA
J gene: TRBJ1-1

CDR3 DNA: TGTGCCAGCAGCGAAAAAAAAACTCAGGGGTACTATGGCTACACCTTC
CDR3 protein: CASSEKKTQGYYGYTF
D gene: NA
V gene: TRBV5-4
clone size: NA
J gene: TRBJ1-2

CDR3 DNA: TGTGCCAGCAGTGAAATAGGTTTGATAGGACAGGGCGCGCATGGCTACACCTTC
CDR3 protein: CASSEIGLIGQGAHGYTF
D gene: TRBD1
V gene: TRBV6-1
clone size: NA
J gene: TRBJ1-2

CDR3 DNA: TGTGCCAGCAGGCTTTTCTACAGGGAGAACTCACCCCTCCACTTT
CDR3 protein: CASRLFYRENSPLHF
D gene: NA
V gene: TRBV6-5
clone size: NA
J gene: TRBJ1-6

CDR3 DNA: TGTGCCAGCAGTCCCAGGACAGCCCATAATTCACCCCTCCACTTT
CDR3 protein: CASSPRTAHNSPLHF
D gene: NA
V gene: TRBV2
clone size: NA
J gene: TRBJ1-6

CDR3 DNA: TGTGCCAGTAGCCCGACTAGCGGGGGGGCCTACGAGCAGTACTTC
CDR3 protein: CASSPTSGGAYEQYF
D gene: TRBD2
V gene: TRBV19
clone size: NA
J gene: TRBJ2-7

CDR3 DNA: TGTGCCAGCAGTTTGGGAGCGAAGAACACTGAAGCTTTCTTT
CDR3 protein: CASSLGAKNTEAFF
D gene: NA
V gene: TRBV27
clone size: NA
J gene: TRBJ1-1

CDR3 DNA: TGTGCCAGCAGCCCCGGCCACAGGGGTCCCAACTATGGCTACACCTTC
CDR3 protein: CASSPGHRGPNYGYTF
D gene: TRBD1
V gene: TRBV5-5
clone size: NA
J gene: TRBJ1-2

CDR3 DNA: TGTGCCAGCTCACCTTCCAACGAGCAGTACTTC
CDR3 protein: CASSPSNEQYF
D gene: NA
V gene: TRBV18
clone size: NA
J gene: TRBJ2-7

CDR3 DNA: TGCGCCAGCAGCCAAGATCCTGGGGAAAGAAACACCATATATTTT
CDR3 protein: CASSQDPGERNTIYF
D gene: NA
V gene: TRBV4-1
clone size: NA
J gene: TRBJ1-3

CDR3 DNA: TGTGCCAGCAGTTCCCGCCTTGAGGATACGCAGTATTTT
CDR3 protein: CASSSRLEDTQYF
D gene: NA
V gene: TRBV28
clone size: NA
J gene: TRBJ2-3

CDR3 DNA: TGTGCCAGCAGCTTAGAATCTAGCCGCACAGATACGCAGTATTTT
CDR3 protein: CASSLESSRTDTQYF
D gene: NA
V gene: TRBV7-2
clone size: NA
J gene: TRBJ2-3

CDR3 DNA: TGTGCCAGCAGTTCCTACCCACCGGGCACTGAAGCTTTCTTT
CDR3 protein: CASSSYPPGTEAFF
D gene: NA
V gene: TRBV11-1
clone size: NA
J gene: TRBJ1-1

CDR3 DNA: TGTGCCAGCAGTTTAGGCCGACCGTTCTACTCTGGGGCCAACGTCCTGACTTTC
CDR3 protein: CASSLGRPFYSGANVLTF
D gene: NA
V gene: TRBV27
clone size: NA
J gene: TRBJ2-6

CDR3 DNA: TGCGCCACCGCCGGACTTCTTAGGATGTACGAGCAGTACTTC
CDR3 protein: CATAGLLRMYEQYF
D gene: NA
V gene: TRBV4-1
clone size: NA
J gene: TRBJ2-7

CDR3 DNA: TGTGCCAGCACCTCGACACGTATTGGGAATGAAAAACTGTTTTTT
CDR3 protein: CASTSTRIGNEKLFF
D gene: NA
V gene: TRBV28
clone size: NA
J gene: TRBJ1-4

CDR3 DNA: TGTGCCAGCAGCTATACAGGGAATTCACCCCTCCACTTT
CDR3 protein: CASSYTGNSPLHF
D gene: NA
V gene: TRBV11-3
clone size: NA
J gene: TRBJ1-6

CDR3 DNA: TGTGCCAGCAGCCGCATGACACACAACTATGGCTACACCTTC
CDR3 protein: CASSRMTHNYGYTF
D gene: NA
V gene: TRBV3-1/TRBV3-2
clone size: NA
J gene: TRBJ1-2

CDR3 DNA: TGTGCCAGCAGCTTGGACGGCAGGGCAAGGGGTGGCTACACCTTC
CDR3 protein: CASSLDGRARGGYTF
D gene: NA
V gene: TRBV5-8
clone size: NA
J gene: TRBJ1-2

CDR3 DNA: TGTGCCAGCAGGGCTACAACAACTAATGAAAAACTGTTTTTT
CDR3 protein: CASRATTTNEKLFF
D gene: NA
V gene: TRBV6-6
clone size: NA
J gene: TRBJ1-4

CDR3 DNA: TGTGCCAGCACGGAGTATCCCTACGAGCAGTACTTC
CDR3 protein: CASTEYPYEQYF
D gene: NA
V gene: TRBV6-6
clone size: NA
J gene: TRBJ2-7

CDR3 DNA: TGTGCCAGTAGTATAGAAGCGAATGGCTACACCTTC
CDR3 protein: CASSIEANGYTF
D gene: NA
V gene: TRBV19
clone size: once
J gene: TRBJ1-2

CDR3 DNA: TGTGCCAGCAGTATAGCGGGGGGCCGCCTCAATGAGCAGTTCTTC
CDR3 protein: CASSIAGGRLNEQFF
D gene: TRBD2
V gene: TRBV6-5
clone size: NA
J gene: TRBJ2-1

CDR3 DNA: TGTGCCAGTAATTACAGGGGGGGAGGTGAAAAACTGTTTTTT
CDR3 protein: CASNYRGGGEKLFF
D gene: TRBD1
V gene: TRBV6-5
clone size: NA
J gene: TRBJ1-4